The rows below give T cell receptor beta chains drawn from one sample of a study of blood T cells in healthy people across ages. TCRdb re-called the 5' RACE reads with MiXCR, one entry per CDR3 protein. The sample carries some 1.5 million distinct CDR3 sequences, 35% to 45% recorded once. Material: blood. The receptors were gathered from a woman under 30 in good health. Both conserved end residues are part of each CDR3. The D gene is left open where the match is weak. Clone size is given for some rows only: seen once, a few or many times, or a class if the clone is expanded.

V gene,J gene,clone size,D gene,CDR3 protein,CDR3 DNA
TRBV28,TRBJ2-2,-,TRBD1,CASSKPGQGIIGELFF,TGTGCCAGCAGCAAACCGGGACAGGGGATAATAGGGGAGCTGTTTTTT
TRBV4-1,TRBJ2-4,few,TRBD1,CASSQQRDRDTLAKNIQYF,TGCGCCAGCAGCCAACAGCGGGACAGGGATACTTTAGCCAAAAACATTCAGTACTTC
TRBV7-3,TRBJ2-3,-,-,CASSTLAGGGPPDTQYF,TGTGCCAGCAGTACACTAGCAGGAGGAGGGCCACCAGATACGCAGTATTTT
TRBV6-2/TRBV6-3,TRBJ2-7,few,TRBD1,CACSPPGQEFYEQYF,TGTGCCTGCAGTCCCCCCGGACAGGAATTTTACGAGCAGTACTTC
TRBV10-2,TRBJ1-2,many,TRBD1,CASSENGQGNYGYTF,TGCGCCAGCAGTGAGAATGGACAGGGTAACTATGGCTACACCTTC
TRBV7-9,TRBJ1-4,few,-,CASSPNVVGQTEKLFF,TGTGCCAGCAGCCCCAATGTGGTGGGGCAGACAGAAAAACTGTTTTTT
TRBV2,TRBJ2-1,-,-,CASSEEGGYYNEQFF,TGTGCCAGCAGTGAAGAGGGGGGGTACTACAATGAGCAGTTCTTC
TRBV6-5,TRBJ2-7,once,-,CASSKDSIYEQYF,TGTGCCAGCAGTAAGGACAGTATCTACGAGCAGTACTTC
TRBV4-1,TRBJ2-3,few,-,CASSQRGPSTDTQYF,TGCGCCAGCAGCCAAAGGGGACCTAGCACAGATACGCAGTATTTT
TRBV5-1,TRBJ1-1,-,TRBD1,CASSLRGQGSNTEAFF,TGCGCCAGCAGCTTGCGGGGACAGGGGAGCAACACTGAAGCTTTCTTT
TRBV7-9,TRBJ1-4,-,-,CASSLTGFFAKLFF,TGTGCCAGCAGCCTCACAGGGTTTTTCGCAAAACTGTTTTTT
TRBV11-2,TRBJ2-1,-,-,CASSLRLRQGINEQFF,TGTGCCAGCAGCTTAAGACTACGGCAGGGGATAAATGAGCAGTTCTTC
TRBV20-1,TRBJ2-7,-,-,CSARDQRGGPYEQYF,TGCAGTGCTAGAGATCAAAGAGGGGGGCCCTACGAGCAGTACTTC
TRBV5-1,TRBJ2-3,few,TRBD1,CASSLDRGNSDTQYF,TGCGCCAGCAGCCTGGACAGGGGGAATTCAGATACGCAGTATTTT
TRBV12-5,TRBJ2-1,-,-,CASARGGHEQFF,TGTGCTAGTGCCAGGGGGGGGCATGAGCAGTTCTTC
TRBV7-2,TRBJ1-2,-,TRBD1,CASSFRQGAHGYTF,TGTGCCAGCAGCTTTCGACAGGGAGCCCATGGCTACACCTTC
TRBV29-1,TRBJ2-7,many,-,CSVRDRRNYEQYF,TGCAGCGTCCGCGACAGGAGAAACTACGAGCAGTACTTC
TRBV7-2,TRBJ2-5,-,-,CASSLETVVKTQYF,TGTGCCAGCAGCTTAGAAACAGTAGTCAAGACCCAGTACTTC
TRBV20-1,TRBJ2-1,-,TRBD2,CSLAGGQFSLFF,TGCAGTCTAGCGGGGGGGCAGTTTTCATTGTTCTTC
TRBV12-3/TRBV12-4,TRBJ2-7,-,TRBD2,CASSPSGGRYEQYF,TGTGCCAGCAGTCCAAGCGGGGGAAGGTACGAGCAGTACTTC
TRBV29-1,TRBJ1-1,-,-,CSVRGLMNSEAFF,TGCAGCGTTAGGGGACTCATGAACAGTGAAGCTTTCTTT
TRBV20-1,TRBJ1-2,few,TRBD1,CSAGTGTAYGYTF,TGCAGTGCTGGGACCGGGACAGCCTATGGCTACACCTTC
TRBV28,TRBJ2-7,-,-,CASSGTPSYEQYF,TGTGCCAGCAGCGGGACACCCTCCTACGAGCAGTACTTC
TRBV20-1,TRBJ2-7,-,TRBD2,CSAREVTSGILGGTYEQYF,TGCAGTGCTAGAGAAGTGACTAGCGGGATCCTCGGGGGTACCTACGAGCAGTACTTC
TRBV4-3,TRBJ1-4,-,-,CASSQRGPIPPNEKLFF,TGCGCCAGCAGCCAACGGGGCCCGATCCCACCTAATGAAAAACTGTTTTTT
TRBV6-2/TRBV6-3,TRBJ2-7,-,TRBD2,CASSTAIWTSGGRILYGQYF,TGTGCCAGCAGTACTGCCATCTGGACTAGCGGGGGGAGGATTCTCTACGGGCAGTACTTC
TRBV12-3/TRBV12-4,TRBJ2-2,-,TRBD2,CASSLGGLAGGLRELFF,TGTGCCAGCAGTTTGGGAGGACTAGCGGGAGGTCTCCGGGAGCTGTTTTTT
TRBV20-1,TRBJ2-7,-,TRBD2,CSARDSELAGGEQYF,TGCAGTGCTAGAGACTCGGAGCTAGCGGGAGGAGAGCAGTACTTC
TRBV5-1,TRBJ2-7,few,TRBD2,CASSLSILAGASEQYF,TGCGCCAGCAGCTTGAGTATCCTAGCGGGAGCCTCCGAGCAGTACTTC
TRBV6-6,TRBJ2-1,many,-,CASSRLGDYNEQFF,TGTGCCAGCAGCCGACTAGGAGATTACAATGAGCAGTTCTTC
TRBV15,TRBJ2-1,-,-,CATSRVTNRGEQFF,TGTGCCACCAGCAGAGTCACCAACCGCGGGGAGCAGTTCTTC
TRBV6-5,TRBJ2-7,few,-,CASSSDGIEQYF,TGTGCCAGCAGTTCAGACGGGATCGAGCAGTACTTC
TRBV7-2,TRBJ2-1,-,-,CASSLGRRSSYEQFF,TGTGCCAGCAGCTTAGGGCGGCGGAGCTCCTACGAGCAGTTCTTC
TRBV27,TRBJ2-7,-,-,CASRRGSGSYNEQYF,TGTGCCAGCAGAAGGGGCTCGGGGTCCTACAATGAGCAGTACTTC
TRBV20-1,TRBJ2-7,-,TRBD2,CSGRGLASAYEQYF,TGCAGTGGAAGGGGACTAGCGAGCGCTTACGAGCAGTACTTC
TRBV12-5,TRBJ1-1,once,-,CASAEPGANTEAFF,TGTGCTAGTGCCGAGCCGGGAGCGAACACTGAAGCTTTCTTT
TRBV14,TRBJ2-7,-,-,CASSQPSGPTYEQYF,TGTGCCAGCAGCCAGCCAAGCGGGCCTACCTACGAGCAGTACTTC
TRBV27,TRBJ1-1,-,TRBD1,CVSRHRGNSNTEAFF,TGTGTCAGCAGACACAGGGGTAATTCGAACACTGAAGCTTTCTTT
TRBV7-2,TRBJ1-4,-,-,CASSSNGGLTNEKLFF,TGTGCCAGCAGCTCGAACGGGGGCCTAACTAATGAAAAACTGTTTTTT
TRBV12-3/TRBV12-4,TRBJ2-7,-,-,CASGLVPHEQYF,TGTGCCAGCGGACTGGTGCCGCACGAGCAGTACTTC
TRBV7-2,TRBJ2-4,-,TRBD2,CASSSQSGEGIQYF,TGTGCCAGCAGCTCTCAATCGGGGGAGGGCATTCAGTACTTC
TRBV6-6,TRBJ2-1,few,TRBD1,CASSHTERTGGGEQFF,TGTGCCAGCAGCCATACAGAAAGGACAGGAGGAGGTGAGCAGTTCTTC
TRBV6-5,TRBJ1-4,-,-,CASSYSAQGLEKLFF,TGTGCCAGCAGTTACTCCGCCCAGGGATTGGAAAAACTGTTTTTT
TRBV6-6,TRBJ2-1,few,-,CASSHVYSYNEQFF,TGTGCCAGCAGTCATGTCTACTCCTACAATGAGCAGTTCTTC
TRBV29-1,TRBJ1-1,-,TRBD1,CSVEDLGTGTTGYTEAFF,TGCAGCGTTGAAGATCTCGGGACAGGGACAACGGGGTACACTGAAGCTTTCTTT
TRBV10-2,TRBJ1-1,-,-,CASKEEGVAFF,TGCGCCAGCAAGGAGGAGGGGGTAGCTTTCTTT
TRBV24-1,TRBJ2-1,-,-,CATSDAGWGETQFF,TGTGCCACCAGTGATGCAGGGTGGGGAGAGACCCAGTTCTTC
TRBV6-2/TRBV6-3,TRBJ1-2,few,-,CASSSPSSVYGYTF,TGTGCCAGCAGTTCCCCCTCGAGCGTATATGGCTACACCTTC
TRBV6-1,TRBJ2-5,-,-,CASGGLSLGYNEQYF,TGTGCCAGCGGTGGACTTAGTTTAGGCTACAATGAGCAGTACTTC
TRBV20-1,TRBJ2-1,-,TRBD2,CSARGGTSGGHEQFF,TGCAGTGCTAGAGGAGGGACTAGCGGGGGCCATGAGCAGTTCTTC
TRBV20-1,TRBJ1-2,-,-,CSARMGVVGYGYTF,TGCAGTGCTAGAATGGGAGTTGTGGGCTATGGCTACACCTTC
TRBV18,TRBJ1-1,many,-,CASSPGQNTEAFF,TGTGCCAGCTCACCGGGACAGAACACTGAAGCTTTCTTT
TRBV4-2,TRBJ2-1,-,TRBD2,CASSQDPSGGEQFF,TGTGCCAGCAGCCAAGACCCTAGCGGGGGGGAGCAGTTCTTC
TRBV28,TRBJ2-6,-,-,CASSLLRATGANVLTF,-
TRBV2,TRBJ1-5,-,-,CASRNRANQPQHF,TGTGCCAGCAGAAACAGGGCAAATCAGCCCCAGCATTTT
TRBV27,TRBJ2-7,-,TRBD1,CASSAPGQGVYEQYF,TGTGCCAGCAGTGCTCCGGGACAGGGTGTATACGAGCAGTACTTC
TRBV2,TRBJ1-2,-,TRBD1,CASRDRDPGYTF,TGTGCCAGCAGGGACAGGGATCCTGGCTACACCTTC
TRBV28,TRBJ1-2,-,-,CASRTGRGAYGYTF,TGTGCCAGCCGAACTGGCAGGGGCGCCTATGGCTACACCTTC
TRBV7-2,TRBJ2-3,few,TRBD1,CASSVNRGNTQYF,TGTGCCAGCAGCGTAAACAGGGGAAATACGCAGTATTTT